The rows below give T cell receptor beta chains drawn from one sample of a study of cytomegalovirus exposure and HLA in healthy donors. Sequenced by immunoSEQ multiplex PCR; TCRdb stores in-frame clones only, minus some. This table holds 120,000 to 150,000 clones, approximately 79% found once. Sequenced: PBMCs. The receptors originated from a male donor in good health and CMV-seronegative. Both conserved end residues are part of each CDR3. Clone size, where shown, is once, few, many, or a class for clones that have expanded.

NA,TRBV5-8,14,CASSFQGAGEKLFF
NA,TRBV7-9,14,CASSFGQGLYEQYF
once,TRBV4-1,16,CASSPMAVYSNQPQHF
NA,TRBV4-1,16,CASSQDRRVGNSPLHF
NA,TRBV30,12,CAWGTGSYEQYF
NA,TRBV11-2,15,CASSFVRHRNYGYTF
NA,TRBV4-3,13,CASSHSGGDTQYF
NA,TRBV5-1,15,CVSRAGLAGGDTQYF
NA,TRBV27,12,CASGTVNYGYTF
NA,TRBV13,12,CASSLNGYGYTF